One and the same sample provided the 11 T cell receptor beta chains below, sequenced in a study of shared clonotypes between healthy human individuals. Repertoires were generated with immunoSEQ multiplex PCR, while TCRdb's copy carries only in-frame clones and drops some. The top ten hold approximately 0.4% of the sample, which has roughly 1.4 million clones, approximately 98.5% seen once. The specimen was naive CD4+ T cells sorted from blood. Specified subset: CD45RA+ positively selected. The receptors come from a man aged 25 to 40 in good health.

The chain recombines TRBV16 with TRBJ2-7; no definite D call. Trimming pared 2 bases from V and 6 bases from J, leaving 20 bases between. Germline V gene lookup returns CDR1 KGHSY and CDR2 FQNENV. The CDR3 runs to 16 residues. The CDR3 bases are TGTGCCAGCAGCCAAAGAGGACCCTCAAGCTCCGGCGAGCAGTACTTC. Translating gives CASSQRGPSSSGEQYF.

The V call is TRBV7-2, the J call TRBJ2-3, with D perhaps matching TRBD2 (5 bases). V was shortened by 5 bases and J by 1 base, with 7 bases between the two germline ends. Germline loops: CDR1 SGHTA, CDR2 FQGNSA. The CDR3 spans 13 residues. The CDR3 DNA reads TGTGCCAGCAGCGGTAGCGGCACAGATACGCAGTATTTT. Translating it yields CASSGSGTDTQYF.

V is TRBV5-6 and J is TRBJ2-3; 10 bases agree with TRBD1. Looked up from germline, CDR1 is SGHDT and CDR2 is YYEEEE. The CDR3 runs 17 residues. J lost 7 bases, V lost 2 bases, and 13 bases had no gene match. Here the CDR3 reads CASSLGTGVLITNTQYF. CDR3 sequence (DNA): TGTGCCAGCAGCTTAGGGACAGGGGTTTTGATCACGAATACGCAGTATTTT. Filled out from reference TRBV5-6 and TRBJ2-3, the complete variable domain reads DAGVTQSPTHLIKTRGQQVTLRCSPKSGHDTVSWYQQALGQGPQFIFQYYEEEERQRGNFPDRFSGHQFPNYSSELNVNALLLGDSALYLCASSLGTGVLITNTQYFGPGTRLTVL.

The chain combines TRBV14 with TRBJ2-7; no firm D call. The CDR3 is 15 residues long. V was pared by 7 bases and J by 5 bases, with 21 bases between. Germline V lookup: CDR1 SGHDN, CDR2 FVKESK. CDR3 sequence: CASTPAGVRGHEQYF. The CDR3 DNA sequence: TGTGCCAGCACCCCTGCCGGAGTTCGAGGCCACGAGCAGTACTTC.

The chain joins TRBV9 to TRBJ1-2; TRBD1 is a possible D gene (5 bases). The length of the CDR3 is 16 residues. V lost 5 bases, J lost 8 bases, and 25 bases lay in between. CDR1 and CDR2 from the germline V gene are SGDLS and YYNGEE. The CDR3 loop reads CASSGTSGPLSGGYTF. The CDR3 DNA sequence: TGTGCCAGCAGTGGGACTTCCGGGCCCCTCTCGGGAGGCTACACCTTC.

CDR3 bases: TGCAGTGCTAGATCCGACAGGGAGCAGTTCTTC. Translating it yields CSARSDREQFF. The J gene is TRBJ2-1, the V gene TRBV20-1, with D perhaps matching TRBD1 (6 bases). The V gene lost 2 bases and the J gene lost 10 bases, with 9 bases spanning the gap. The length of the CDR3 is 11 residues. CDR1 and CDR2 from the germline V gene are DFQATT and SNEGSKA (reference sequence).

The V gene is TRBV19, the J gene TRBJ2-1; the D is unclear. Germline CDR1 is LNHDA and CDR2 is SQIVND (reference sequence). V shed 5 bases and J shed 0 bases, with 14 bases lying between them. The CDR3 sequence is 16 residues long. DNA for the CDR3: TGTGCCAGTAGTCCCCTGACGACCAGCTCCTACAATGAGCAGTTCTTC. Translating gives CASSPLTTSSYNEQFF.

The rearrangement joins TRBV19 to TRBJ2-7; TRBD1 might be the D (5 bases). Trimming removed 3 bases at V and 2 bases at J, with 11 bases between. This CDR3 comprises 14 residues. CDR1 and CDR2 from the germline V gene are LNHDA and SQIVND (reference sequence). CDR3 protein: CASSIADTAYEQYF. Here the CDR3 DNA reads TGTGCCAGTAGTATCGCGGACACCGCCTACGAGCAGTACTTC.

V usage is TRBV10-3 and J usage is TRBJ2-2, with no clear D. The CDR3 loop spans 11 amino acids. Germline assignment: CDR1 ENHRY and CDR2 SYGVKD. The V end was cut by 3 bases, the J end by 16 bases, with 12 bases between. The CDR3 DNA sequence: TGTGCCATCAGTGAAGACACCCGGCCGTTTTTT. It is translated as CAISEDTRPFF.

The chain couples TRBV7-9 to TRBJ1-4, with D perhaps TRBD1 (5 bases). V was clipped by 3 bases and J by 5 bases, with 13 bases between them. The CDR3 contains 15 residues. Germline-derived CDR1 and CDR2 are SEHNR and FQNEAQ (reference sequence). The CDR3 reads CASSFFRQQNEKLFF. CDR3 DNA: TGTGCCAGCAGCTTTTTTAGACAGCAGAATGAAAAACTGTTTTTT. Supplemented by reference TRBV7-9 and TRBJ1-4, the full variable domain reads DTGVSQNPRHKITKRGQNVTFRCDPISEHNRLYWYRQTLGQGPEFLTYFQNEAQLEKSRLLSDRFSAERPKGSFSTLEIQRTEQGDSAMYLCASSFFRQQNEKLFFGSGTQLSVL.

The chain is built from TRBV4-3 and TRBJ1-2; no firm D call. Germline loops: CDR1 LGHNA, CDR2 YSLEER. V lost 4 bases to trimming and J lost 4 bases, with 13 bases between them. This CDR3 is 14 amino acids long. The CDR3 coding sequence is TGCGCCAGCAGCCCAGGCGAGGCTCGCTATGGCTACACCTTC. Protein: CASSPGEARYGYTF.